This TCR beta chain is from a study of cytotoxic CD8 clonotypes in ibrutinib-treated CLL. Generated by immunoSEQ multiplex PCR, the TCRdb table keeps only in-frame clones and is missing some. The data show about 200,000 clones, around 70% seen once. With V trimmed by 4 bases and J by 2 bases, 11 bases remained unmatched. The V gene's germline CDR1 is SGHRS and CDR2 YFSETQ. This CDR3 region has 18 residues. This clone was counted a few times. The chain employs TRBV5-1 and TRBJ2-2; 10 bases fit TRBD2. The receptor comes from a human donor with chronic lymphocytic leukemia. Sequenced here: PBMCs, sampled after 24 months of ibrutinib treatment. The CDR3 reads CASSPDVSGRANTGELFF. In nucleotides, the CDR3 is TGCGCCAGCAGCCCCGATGTCAGCGGGAGGGCCAACACCGGGGAGCTGTTTTTT.